The entry that follows covers one T cell receptor (beta chain) sequence. Its antigen is not known. Sequencing was done on patients that had shown CD8+CD57+ cell expansion by flow cytometry. The cohort consisted entirely of patients having severe acquired aplastic anemia. For CDR3 and TCR beta VDJ profiling, genomic DNA was the template used. TCRdb re-derived calls from the reads in MiXCR, one entry per CDR3 protein. Among about 160,000 distinct CDR3 sequences, around 48% were seen once, and the ten largest hold 2.5% to 3%. The data were taken from a study of CD8+CD57+ T cells in acquired aplastic anemia. As for the study in general: Isolated CD4+ and CD8+ cells, once sorted, yielded DNA averaging roughly 3.4 ug. Overall study findings and caveats: Patients and controls shared over 25 CD8+ CDR3 sequences.

The TCR sequence derives from a human donor with aplastic anemia. The source material was sorted CD4+, CD8+, or CD8+CD57+ T cells (not recorded which) from PBMCs.

The DNA for the CDR3 is TGCAGTGCTAGAGATTTTTACGAGGATGAGCAGTTCTTC. This gives the protein CSARDFYEDEQFF. The chain joins TRBV20-1 to TRBJ2-1; no clear D. Germline V gene data show CDR1 as DFQATT and CDR2 as SNEGSKA (reference sequence). V was shortened by 0 bases and J by 8 bases, with 11 bases between the two germline ends. There are 13 residues in the CDR3.